These 25 T cell receptor beta chains were all obtained from the same sample, sequenced in a study of graft-versus-host responses after intestinal transplantation. Measured with immunoSEQ multiplex PCR; TCRdb has only the in-frame clones, and not every one. Among 15,000 to 25,000 clones listed, roughly 78% were seen once. Intraepithelial and lamina propria lymphocytes were released after the graft tissue was processed. This sample comprised ileum tissue, obtained approximately 3 weeks after intestinal transplant. These receptors all stem from a human patient who received an intestinal transplant, so some T cells may come from the graft donor.

The sample holds one count of this clone. The chain has TRBV5-1 and TRBJ2-7, with 7 bases that match TRBD2. The junction had 7 bases not matched to a gene; V was cut back by 2 bases and J by 2 bases. The CDR3 totals 15 residues. CDR1 and CDR2 (germline): SGHRS, YFSETQ. This chain's CDR3 is CASSFSLADAYEQYF. The CDR3 DNA is TGCGCCAGCAGCTTTTCCCTAGCGGATGCCTACGAGCAGTACTTC.

The CDR3 sequence: CASSSRVYNEQFF. In DNA, the CDR3 is TGTGCCAGCAGTTCCAGGGTATACAATGAGCAGTTCTTC. V and J are TRBV5-8 and TRBJ2-1; D might be TRBD1 (5 bases). V lost 5 bases, J lost 4 bases, and 10 bases lay in between. The CDR3 is 13 amino acids. CDR1 is SGHTS and CDR2 is YDEGEE in the germline V gene.

This clone was seen only a few times. The V call is TRBV7-3, the J call TRBJ2-5; 9 positions match TRBD1. Looked up from germline, CDR1 is SGHTA and CDR2 is FQGTGA. J gave up 1 base and V 1 base, and 10 bases lay outside the gene matches. The CDR3 extends over 18 amino acids. CDR3 in amino acids: CASSLNVWGTGPQETQYF. CDR3 nucleotides: TGTGCCAGCAGCTTAAATGTCTGGGGGACAGGGCCCCAAGAGACCCAGTACTTC.

The chain couples TRBV21-1 to TRBJ2-3; the table names TRBD1, a call not compared with the DNA. TRBV21-1 is labeled a pseudogene. The CDR3 runs 19 residues. CDR3 DNA: TGTGCCAGCAGCAAAAAACAACCTCGGGCAGGGGAGCCCACAGATACGCAGTATTTT. Its translation is CASSKKQPRAGEPTDTQYF.

The chain uses TRBV7-9 and TRBJ2-1, with TRBD2 matching over 14 bases. The CDR3 has 15 amino acids. The ends lost 5 bases at V and 8 bases at J; junction bases unmatched: 5. Germline CDR1 reads SEHNR; CDR2 reads FQNEAQ (reference sequence). This CDR3 is CASSATSGRVHEQFF. CDR3 DNA sequence: TGTGCCAGCAGCGCGACTAGCGGGAGGGTACATGAGCAGTTCTTC. Full variable domain (missing parts from reference TRBV7-9 and TRBJ2-1): DTGVSQNPRHKITKRGQNVTFRCDPISEHNRLYWYRQTLGQGPEFLTYFQNEAQLEKSRLLSDRFSAERPKGSFSTLEIQRTEQGDSAMYLCASSATSGRVHEQFFGPGTRLTVL.

V is TRBV27 and J is TRBJ1-6; 7 bases line up with TRBD1. CDR3 length: 17 residues. From germline, CDR1 is MNHEY and CDR2 SMNVEV (reference sequence). Trimming at V came to 5 bases and at J to 4 bases, leaving 11 bases not matched to a gene. CDR3 DNA: TGTGCCAGCAGTCGGGCCCCTCCGGGACAGTATAATTCACCCCTCCACTTT. It translates to CASSRAPPGQYNSPLHF.

The chain combines TRBV7-9 with TRBJ2-4; 7 bases agree with TRBD1. Germline loops: CDR1 SEHNR, CDR2 FQNEAQ (reference sequence). The junction had 2 bases not matched to a gene; V was cut back by 2 bases and J by 7 bases. The CDR3 has 13 residues. In DNA, the CDR3 is TGTGCCAGCAGCTTACAGGGGGTGAACATTCAGTACTTC. It specifies CASSLQGVNIQYF.

Only a few counts were recorded for this clone. J is TRBJ2-1 and V is TRBV6-5; no clear D. The V end was cut by 2 bases, the J end by 6 bases, with 11 bases between. The CDR3 runs 14 residues. The germline CDR1 and CDR2 sequences are MNHEY and SVGAGI. CDR3 sequence reads: CASSYGSPSNEQFF. CDR3 in DNA: TGTGCCAGCAGTTACGGTTCTCCGAGCAATGAGCAGTTCTTC.

The CDR3 nucleotides read TGTGCCAGCTCACCGTCCCGGGCCAAAAAAGGGGGACACACAGATACGCAGTATTTT. Encoded protein: CASSPSRAKKGGHTDTQYF. The rearrangement uses TRBV18 and TRBJ2-3; TRBD1 might be the D (6 bases). CDR3 length equals 19 residues. The germline V gene encodes CDR1 KGHSH and CDR2 LQKENI. V was pared by 3 bases and J by 2 bases, with 24 bases between.

By sample share, this clone is medium-sized (0.01 to 0.1%). Other nucleotide sequences in the sample specify the same CDR3. The rearrangement links TRBV7-9 to TRBJ1-2; D uncertain. Trimming took 1 base from V and 2 from J, leaving 5 bases between them. The CDR3 spans 13 residues. The V gene's germline CDR1 is SEHNR and CDR2 FQNEAQ (reference sequence). CDR3 in DNA: TGTGCCAGCAGCTTAGGAGGGAACTATGGCTACACCTTC. Protein: CASSLGGNYGYTF.

The sample holds one count of this clone. The chain uses TRBV25-1 and TRBJ1-5; D possibly corresponds to TRBD1 (5 bases). V lost 2 bases and J lost 4, with 9 bases in between. Per germline, CDR1 MGHDK and CDR2 SYGVNS. The length of the CDR3 is 14 residues. Here the CDR3 DNA reads TGTGCCAGCAGTGAAACCAGGGTAAATCAGCCCCAGCATTTT. Amino acid sequence: CASSETRVNQPQHF.

This chain links TRBV7-6 with TRBJ1-1; D is unclear. The CDR3 sequence is 13 residues long. Trimming stripped 2 bases from V and 2 bases from J, with 6 bases between. Germline CDR1 SGHVS, CDR2 FNYEAQ. CDR3 bases: TGTGCCAGCAGCTTAAATAGCAACACTGAAGCTTTCTTT. It specifies CASSLNSNTEAFF.

The chain joins TRBV5-1 to TRBJ2-1; D gene uncertain. With 1 base removed from V and 6 bases from J, the gap between germline ends came to 14 bases. Germline CDR1 SGHRS, CDR2 YFSETQ. There are 15 residues in the CDR3. The CDR3 bases are TGCGCCAGCAGCTTGCCGCCCTTTCTAATCAATGAGCAGTTCTTC. Translating gives CASSLPPFLINEQFF.

The chain is built from TRBV6-5 and TRBJ1-2; D is unclear. Trimming removed 4 bases from V and 4 bases from J, with 19 bases in between. The V gene's germline CDR1 is MNHEY and CDR2 SVGAGI. This CDR3 is 16 amino acids long. The CDR3 DNA reads as TGTGCCAGCAGTTTCGCCACCCAGCGGGGAGGCTATGGCTACACCTTC. Protein: CASSFATQRGGYGYTF.

The rearrangement links TRBV7-6 to TRBJ2-3; possibly TRBD1 for D (5 bases). Germline CDR1 reads SGHVS; CDR2 reads FNYEAQ. The V gene lost 0 bases and the J gene lost 10 bases, with 11 bases spanning the gap. This CDR3 has 13 residues. CDR3 sequence: CASSLAGRDAQYF. CDR3 sequence (DNA): TGTGCCAGCAGCTTAGCGGGCAGGGATGCGCAGTATTTT.

In its sample, this clone was seen a few times. The gene calls are TRBV27 and TRBJ2-1; TRBD2 is a possible D gene (5 bases). Germline CDR1 and CDR2: MNHEY and SMNVEV (reference sequence). V was cut by 1 base and J by 8 bases, with 12 bases left in between. CDR3 length: 14 amino acids. CDR3 sequence reads: CASSLWGVGDEQFF. The CDR3 DNA sequence: TGTGCCAGCAGTTTATGGGGAGTGGGTGATGAGCAGTTCTTC.

The CDR3 DNA follows: TGTGCCAGCTTCTACCCACCTGACAGGGTTCTTCCCTCTGGGGCCAACGTCCTGACTTTC. This gives the protein CASFYPPDRVLPSGANVLTF. This chain uses TRBV9 with TRBJ2-6; 7 bases map to TRBD1. This CDR3 contains 20 residues. The junction had 19 bases not matched to a gene; V was cut back by 7 bases and J by 0 bases. CDR1 is SGDLS and CDR2 is YYNGEE in the germline V gene. Together with reference TRBV9 and TRBJ2-6, the CDR3 gives the full variable domain: DSGVTQTPKHLITATGQRVTLRCSPRSGDLSVYWYQQSLDQGLQFLIQYYNGEERAKGNILERFSAQQFPDLHSELNLSSLELGDSALYFCASFYPPDRVLPSGANVLTFGAGSRLTVL.

The chain links TRBV5-1 to TRBJ1-1, with a weak D call TRBD1 (5 bases). The germline V gene has CDR1 SGHRS and CDR2 YFSETQ. V was pared by 0 bases and J by 7 bases, with 7 bases between. This CDR3 is 12 amino acids long. CDR3 DNA sequence: TGCGCCAGCAGCTTGGTCGACAGTGAAGCTTTCTTT. Encoded protein: CASSLVDSEAFF.

The gene calls are TRBV6-5 and TRBJ2-3; unclear D gene. Germline loops: CDR1 MNHEY, CDR2 SVGAGI. V was trimmed by 10 bases and J by 10 bases, leaving 12 bases between them. This CDR3 region has 10 residues. The CDR3 nucleotides read TGTGCCACCCGTTCGGGTGCGCAGTATTTT. It translates to CATRSGAQYF.

The chain uses TRBV9 and TRBJ1-2; 9 positions agree with TRBD1. This CDR3 spans 14 amino acids. CDR1 and CDR2 from the germline V gene are SGDLS and YYNGEE. The V segment lost 2 bases and the J segment 3 bases; nucleotides outside the gene matches: 2. The CDR3 reads CASSVTGGYYGYTF. CDR3 bases: TGTGCCAGCAGCGTCACAGGGGGCTACTATGGCTACACCTTC.

The chain joins TRBV4-2 to TRBJ2-7; 8 bases are shared with TRBD2. The CDR3 covers 15 residues. V trimming: 4 bases; J trimming: 2 bases; junction bases outside the gene matches: 7. Germline CDR1 and CDR2: LGHNA and YNFKEQ. The chain's CDR3 is CASSPDRGGPYEQYF. As DNA, the CDR3 is TGTGCCAGCAGCCCGGACCGGGGGGGCCCCTACGAGCAGTACTTC.

V and J are TRBV4-2 and TRBJ2-4, with D possibly being TRBD1 (5 bases). Trimming cost V 4 bases and J 1 base, with 11 bases left between them. The CDR3 has 15 residues. Germline V gene lookup returns CDR1 LGHNA and CDR2 YNFKEQ. CDR3 bases: TGTGCCAGCAGCCCAGGGCTTGGGGCCAAAAACATTCAGTACTTC. The encoded protein is CASSPGLGAKNIQYF.

The chain recombines TRBV6-5 with TRBJ2-3, with TRBD1 matching over 9 bases. This CDR3 region has 13 residues. J lost 6 bases, V lost 6 bases, and 4 bases had no gene match. From germline, CDR1 is MNHEY and CDR2 SVGAGI. CDR3 residues: CASRTDRGDTQYF. CDR3 sequence (DNA): TGTGCCAGCAGAACCGACAGGGGGGATACGCAGTATTTT.

The chain recombines TRBV19 with TRBJ1-1; 7 nucleotides align to TRBD1. This CDR3 has 16 residues. Germline V gene lookup returns CDR1 LNHDA and CDR2 SQIVND (reference sequence). V shed 4 bases and J 2 bases; nucleotides not matched to a gene: 10. The CDR3 here is CASSTYGTAKNTEAFF. The CDR3 bases are TGTGCCAGTAGTACCTACGGGACAGCGAAAAACACTGAAGCTTTCTTT.

This chain joins TRBV27 and TRBJ2-7, with D uncertain. This CDR3 contains 14 residues. Between the trimmed V and J ends, which lost 3 bases and 5 bases, there was a span of 14 bases. Germline V gives CDR1 MNHEY, CDR2 SMNVEV (reference sequence). The CDR3 bases are TGTGCCAGCAGTTTTGGCGGCAGAATCCACGAGCAGTACTTC. Translating gives CASSFGGRIHEQYF.